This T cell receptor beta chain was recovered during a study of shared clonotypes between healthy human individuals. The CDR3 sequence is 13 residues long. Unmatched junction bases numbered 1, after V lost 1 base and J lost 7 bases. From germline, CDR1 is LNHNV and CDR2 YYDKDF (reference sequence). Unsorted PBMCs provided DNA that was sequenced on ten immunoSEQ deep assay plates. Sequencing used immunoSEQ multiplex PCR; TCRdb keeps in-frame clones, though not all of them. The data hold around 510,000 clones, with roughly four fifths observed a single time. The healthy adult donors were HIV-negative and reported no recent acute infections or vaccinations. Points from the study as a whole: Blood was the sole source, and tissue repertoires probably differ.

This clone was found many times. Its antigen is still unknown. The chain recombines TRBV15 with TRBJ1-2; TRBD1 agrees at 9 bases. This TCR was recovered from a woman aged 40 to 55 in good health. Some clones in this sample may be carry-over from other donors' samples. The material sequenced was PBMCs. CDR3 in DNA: TGTGCCACCAGCAGAGGACAGGGGGGTGGCTACACCTTC. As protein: CATSRGQGGGYTF.